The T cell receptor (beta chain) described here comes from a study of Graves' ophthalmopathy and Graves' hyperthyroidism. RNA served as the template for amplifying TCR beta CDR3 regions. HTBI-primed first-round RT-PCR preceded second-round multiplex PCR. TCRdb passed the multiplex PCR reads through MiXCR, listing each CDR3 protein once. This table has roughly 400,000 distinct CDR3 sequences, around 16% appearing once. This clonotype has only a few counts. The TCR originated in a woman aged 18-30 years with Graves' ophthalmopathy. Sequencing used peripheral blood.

CDR3 nucleotides: TGTGCCAGCAGTTACTCTTTTCCACCCTCGACCTACGAGCAGTACTTC. Protein sequence: CASSYSFPPSTYEQYF. The chain joins TRBV6-5 to TRBJ2-7; D ambiguous. Germline lookup yields CDR1 MNHEY and CDR2 SVGAGI. V was pared by 0 bases and J by 2 bases, with 14 bases between. CDR3 size: 16 residues.